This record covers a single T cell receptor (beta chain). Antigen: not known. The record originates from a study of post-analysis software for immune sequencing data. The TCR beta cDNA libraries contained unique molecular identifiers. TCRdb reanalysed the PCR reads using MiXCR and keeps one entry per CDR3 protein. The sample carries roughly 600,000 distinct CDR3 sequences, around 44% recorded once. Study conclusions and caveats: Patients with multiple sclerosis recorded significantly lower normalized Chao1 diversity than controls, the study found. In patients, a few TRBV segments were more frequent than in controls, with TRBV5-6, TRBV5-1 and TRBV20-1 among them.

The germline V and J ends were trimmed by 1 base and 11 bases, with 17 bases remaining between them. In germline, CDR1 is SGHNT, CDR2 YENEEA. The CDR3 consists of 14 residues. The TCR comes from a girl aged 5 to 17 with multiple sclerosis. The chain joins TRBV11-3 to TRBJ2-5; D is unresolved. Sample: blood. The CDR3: CASSLGGSSMRQYF. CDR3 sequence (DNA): TGTGCCAGCAGCTTAGGAGGCAGTTCTATGCGGCAGTACTTC.